Below are 14 T cell receptor beta chains sequenced from a single sample in a study of blood T cell repertoires in COVID-19. The repertoire was sequenced with immunoSEQ multiplex PCR; TCRdb's copy has only in-frame clones and lacks some. The data contain roughly 40,000 clones, roughly 88% of them singletons. The specimen sequenced was peripheral blood. The origin of the receptors is a human donor in a cohort sampled during active COVID-19.

The J gene is TRBJ1-1, the V gene TRBV6-5; tentative D call: TRBD1 (6 bases). Germline CDR1 and CDR2: MNHEY and SVGAGI. The CDR3 covers 15 residues. Trimming left V 6 bases short and J 0 bases short, with 14 bases between. The CDR3 region is CASRVDRFMNTEAFF. The CDR3 DNA follows: TGTGCCAGCAGGGTGGACAGATTCATGAACACTGAAGCTTTCTTT.

CDR3 sequence: CASSSDRVGNNEQFF. CDR3 in DNA: TGTGCCAGCAGCTCCGACAGGGTAGGGAACAATGAGCAGTTCTTC. V gene TRBV6-6 combines with J gene TRBJ2-1, with 7 bases that match TRBD1. Germline V gene data show CDR1 as MNHNY and CDR2 as SVGAGI (reference sequence). J gave up 5 bases and V 6 bases, and 10 bases lay outside the gene matches. The CDR3 has 15 residues.

This clone appeared a few times. The chain joins TRBV4-3 to TRBJ1-3, with 7 bases lining up with TRBD1. The CDR3 has 17 amino acids. The V gene end was trimmed by 0 bases and the J gene end by 4 bases; junction bases not matched to a gene: 9. From germline, CDR1 is LGHNA and CDR2 YSLEER. CDR3 amino acids: CASSQDNRQGSGNTIYF. The CDR3 DNA sequence: TGCGCCAGCAGCCAAGACAATCGACAGGGATCGGGAAACACCATATATTTT.

This chain joins TRBV24-1 and TRBJ2-1; 7 bases map to TRBD1. J gave up 9 bases and V 4 bases, and 8 bases lay outside the gene matches. Per germline, CDR1 KGHDR and CDR2 SFDVKD. This CDR3 region has 14 residues. CDR3 DNA sequence: TGTGCCACCAGTGAGGGAAACAGGGGCGGTGAGCAGTTCTTC. It is translated as CATSEGNRGGEQFF.

This chain joins TRBV19 and TRBJ1-1, with D uncertain. Between the trimmed V and J ends, which lost 6 bases and 0 bases, there was a span of 17 bases. CDR1 and CDR2 from the germline V gene are LNHDA and SQIVND (reference sequence). The CDR3 has 16 residues. The CDR3 DNA is TGTGCCAGTAGCCGATTTACGGACGGGGTGAACACTGAAGCTTTCTTT. Translated: CASSRFTDGVNTEAFF.

This clone appeared a few times. This chain joins TRBV6-5 and TRBJ1-5; D is perhaps TRBD1 (6 bases). The CDR3 length is 13 residues. Germline CDR1 MNHEY, CDR2 SVGAGI. V was trimmed by 6 bases and J by 5 bases, leaving 11 bases between them. The CDR3 region has the DNA TGTGCCAGCAGCCGCCACAGGGATCAGCCCCAGCATTTT. This encodes CASSRHRDQPQHF.

The chain is built from TRBV6-5 and TRBJ2-7; D is possibly TRBD1 (5 bases). Germline CDR1 reads MNHEY; CDR2 reads SVGAGI. Trimming shortened V by 5 bases and J by 2 bases, and 16 bases separated the two germline ends. This CDR3 is 15 amino acids long. The CDR3 DNA follows: TGTGCCAGCAGTATGGGTGACAGCGATACCTACGAGCAGTACTTC. Its protein is CASSMGDSDTYEQYF.

The CDR3 protein is CASSQTSGGREQFF. The CDR3 DNA reads TGTGCCAGCAGTCAGACTAGCGGGGGGCGAGAGCAGTTCTTC. The V call is TRBV6-5, the J call TRBJ2-1, with 13 nucleotides matching TRBD2. V was clipped by 5 bases and J by 10 bases; unmatched bases: 5. There are 14 residues in the CDR3. Germline CDR1 reads MNHEY; CDR2 reads SVGAGI.

In its sample, this clone was seen a few times. This sequence joins TRBV10-3 and TRBJ2-1; TRBD2 agrees at 9 bases. With 7 bases clipped from V and 8 bases from J, the junction kept 9 bases outside the gene matches. Germline CDR1 is ENHRY and CDR2 is SYGVKD. This CDR3 contains 14 residues. CDR3 protein: CAIKRGAVQDEQFF. The CDR3 region has the DNA TGTGCCATCAAGCGGGGGGCCGTACAGGATGAGCAGTTCTTC.

The chain links TRBV15 to TRBJ1-3; no clear D gene. The CDR3 has 15 residues. Germline V lookup: CDR1 LNHNV, CDR2 YYDKDF (reference sequence). V gave up 0 bases and J gave up 4 bases, with 10 bases separating them. The CDR3: CATSRDLAGGNTIYF. The CDR3 DNA sequence: TGTGCCACCAGCAGAGATCTTGCCGGGGGAAACACCATATATTTT.

The V and J genes are TRBV30 and TRBJ2-2; tentatively, D is TRBD1 (6 bases). In germline, CDR1 is GTSNPN, CDR2 SVGIG (reference sequence). The CDR3 is 12 residues long. Trimming shortened V by 6 bases and J by 5 bases, and 10 bases separated the two germline ends. The CDR3 region is CACYRDTGELFF. CDR3 bases: TGTGCCTGTTACAGGGATACCGGGGAGCTGTTTTTT.

The gene calls are TRBV29-1 and TRBJ2-1, with a weak D call TRBD2 (6 bases). The germline V gene encodes CDR1 SQVTM and CDR2 ANQGSEA. The length of the CDR3 is 15 residues. The V and J ends lost 3 bases and 2 bases respectively, with 14 bases between them. CDR3 in amino acids: CSVEAGGITYNEQFF. The CDR3 nucleotides read TGCAGCGTTGAGGCTGGGGGGATAACCTACAATGAGCAGTTCTTC.

V is TRBV19 and J is TRBJ2-7, with a possible D match to TRBD1 (6 bases). V lost 9 bases, J lost 0 bases, and 12 bases lay in between. There are 13 residues in the CDR3. The germline CDR1 and CDR2 sequences are LNHDA and SQIVND (reference sequence). The CDR3 loop is CARGTYGSYEQYF. The CDR3 DNA reads as TGTGCCAGGGGGACATACGGCTCCTACGAGCAGTACTTC.

This chain connects TRBV2 to TRBJ1-2; D is perhaps TRBD1 (6 bases). Looked up from germline, CDR1 is SNHLY and CDR2 is FYNNEI. V was trimmed by 5 bases and J by 4 bases, leaving 11 bases between them. This CDR3 spans 13 amino acids. Here the CDR3 DNA reads TGTGCCAGCAGTCCCGGACAGATCTATGGCTACACCTTC. Residues: CASSPGQIYGYTF.